The sequence of this TCR beta chain was determined in a study of blood T cell repertoires in COVID-19. Study information: Material from acute and convalescent COVID-19 was sourced from the United States, Italy and Spain. Sample material is recorded as cDNA or gDNA derived from T cells, B-cell-depleted T cells, or PBMCs.

In the original analysis: Counts of nucleated cells, estimated from reference gene primer amplification, were obtained. Using immunoSEQ multiplex PCR, the repertoire was profiled, and TCRdb retains in-frame clones only, with some absent. From that table come the V and J calls and clone size; the DNA was used to work out D and trimming. The sample consists of about 480,000 clones, approximately 90% of them appearing once. Notes on this clone: Additional DNA sequences in this sample encode the identical CDR3.

V lost 2 bases, J lost 4 bases, and 9 bases lay in between. CDR1 is SGHRS, CDR2 YFSETQ, per germline. The CDR3 contains 13 residues. This clonotype was obtained from a woman in her thirties with acute or convalescent COVID-19. This chain connects TRBV5-1 to TRBJ1-1; a weak D match, TRBD1 (5 bases). Sequencing input: peripheral blood. The CDR3 DNA reads TGCGCCAGCAGCTTACAGGAAGGCACTGAAGCTTTCTTT. Translated: CASSLQEGTEAFF.